A selection of T cell receptor beta chains follows, all from one sample in a study of cytomegalovirus exposure and HLA in healthy donors. Produced via immunoSEQ multiplex PCR; TCRdb's table is partial and in-frame only. In the table there are some 150,000 clones, around 73% of which are singletons. Sequenced sample: PBMCs. These receptors were obtained from a male donor in good health and CMV-seronegative. Both conserved end residues are part of each CDR3. D genes are given only for firm matches. Clone size is not always given. Where it is, it says once, few, many or a class for expanded clones.

v_gene,j_gene,abundance,len,d_gene,CDR3aa,CDR3nt
TRBV30,TRBJ2-5,-,16,TRBD2,CAWSVGLAVLQETQYF,TGTGCCTGGAGTGTGGGGCTAGCGGTACTCCAAGAGACCCAGTACTTC
TRBV30,TRBJ2-1,-,14,TRBD2,CAWSAGGSYNEQFF,TGTGCCTGGTCAGCGGGAGGTTCCTACAATGAGCAGTTCTTC
TRBV5-4,TRBJ2-2,once,16,TRBD1,CASSLGQGARTGELFF,TGTGCCAGCAGCTTAGGCCAGGGGGCTCGCACCGGGGAGCTGTTTTTT
TRBV7-2,TRBJ2-2,few,16,TRBD1,CASSPHRGINTGELFF,TGTGCCAGCAGTCCGCACAGGGGCATAAACACCGGGGAGCTGTTTTTT
TRBV18,TRBJ1-5,few,14,-,CASSRQARNQPQHF,TGTGCCAGCTCACGACAGGCGCGCAATCAGCCCCAGCATTTT
TRBV6-5,TRBJ2-3,-,15,-,CASSRLAESTDTQYF,TGTGCCAGCAGCCGATTAGCGGAGAGCACAGATACGCAGTATTTT
TRBV19,TRBJ1-5,-,16,TRBD1,CASSPQGQGFNQPQHF,TGTGCCAGTAGCCCCCAGGGACAGGGGTTTAATCAGCCCCAGCATTTT
TRBV9,TRBJ2-2,-,15,TRBD2,CASSVGLAGGEELFF,TGTGCCAGCAGCGTAGGGTTAGCGGGAGGAGAGGAGCTGTTTTTT
TRBV7-3,TRBJ1-2,-,13,TRBD1,CASSQDRDYGYTF,TGTGCCAGCAGTCAAGACAGGGACTATGGCTACACCTTC
TRBV28,TRBJ2-3,-,16,TRBD2,CASSPRLAGSTDTQYF,TGTGCCAGCTCTCCTCGGCTAGCGGGAAGCACAGATACGCAGTATTTT
TRBV11-2,TRBJ2-5,once,16,TRBD1,CASSLVTGARWETQYF,TGTGCCAGCAGCTTAGTGACAGGGGCGAGGTGGGAGACCCAGTACTTC
TRBV5-1,TRBJ1-2,-,14,TRBD1,CASSLRQGTYGYTF,TGCGCCAGCAGCTTAAGACAGGGGACCTATGGCTACACCTTC
TRBV28,TRBJ2-1,-,13,-,CASDSTPYNEQFF,TGTGCCAGCGACTCCACCCCATACAATGAGCAGTTCTTC
TRBV6-5,TRBJ1-5,-,12,TRBD1,CASRQGSSPQHF,TGTGCCAGCAGACAGGGGAGTTCGCCCCAGCATTTT
TRBV30,TRBJ1-2,-,11,-,CAWSTLYGYTF,TGTGCCTGGAGTACTCTGTATGGCTACACCTTC
TRBV7-9,TRBJ1-1,-,14,-,CASSLAGMNTEAFF,TGTGCCAGCAGCCTGGCAGGGATGAACACTGAAGCTTTCTTT
TRBV7-2,TRBJ2-1,-,14,TRBD1,CASSFGQVHNEQFF,TGTGCCAGCAGTTTCGGACAGGTCCACAATGAGCAGTTCTTC
TRBV5-5,TRBJ1-1,once,13,-,CASSSTVNTEAFF,TGTGCCAGCAGCTCGACAGTTAACACTGAAGCTTTCTTT